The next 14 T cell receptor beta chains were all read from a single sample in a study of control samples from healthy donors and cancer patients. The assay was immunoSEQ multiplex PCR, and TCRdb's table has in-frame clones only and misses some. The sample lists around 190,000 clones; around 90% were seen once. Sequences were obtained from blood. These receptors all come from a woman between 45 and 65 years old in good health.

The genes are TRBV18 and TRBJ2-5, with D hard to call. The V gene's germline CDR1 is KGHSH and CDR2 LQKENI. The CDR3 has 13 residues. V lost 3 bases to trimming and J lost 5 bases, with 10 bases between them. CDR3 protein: CASSPLTGETQYF. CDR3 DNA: TGTGCCAGCTCACCTTTAACGGGTGAGACCCAGTACTTC.

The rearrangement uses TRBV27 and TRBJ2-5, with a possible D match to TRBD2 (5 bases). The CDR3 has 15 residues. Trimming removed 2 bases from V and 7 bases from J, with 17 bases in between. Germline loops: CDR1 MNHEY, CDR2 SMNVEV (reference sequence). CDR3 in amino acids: CASSLREREGMTQYF. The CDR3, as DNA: TGTGCCAGCAGTTTACGAGAGCGTGAGGGTATGACCCAGTACTTC.

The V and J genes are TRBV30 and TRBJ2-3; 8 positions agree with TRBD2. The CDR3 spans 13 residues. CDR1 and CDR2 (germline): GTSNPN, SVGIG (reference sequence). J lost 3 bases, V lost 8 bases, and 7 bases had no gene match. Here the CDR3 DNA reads TGTGCCCAAACGGGGGGGGTTACAGATACGCAGTATTTT. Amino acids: CAQTGGVTDTQYF.

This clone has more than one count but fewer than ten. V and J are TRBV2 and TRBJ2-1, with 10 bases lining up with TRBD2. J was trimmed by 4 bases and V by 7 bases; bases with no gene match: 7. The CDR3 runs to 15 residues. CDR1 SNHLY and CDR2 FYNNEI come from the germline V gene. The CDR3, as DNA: TGTGCCAGCAAACGGCTAGCGGGGGATTACAATGAGCAGTTCTTC. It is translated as CASKRLAGDYNEQFF.

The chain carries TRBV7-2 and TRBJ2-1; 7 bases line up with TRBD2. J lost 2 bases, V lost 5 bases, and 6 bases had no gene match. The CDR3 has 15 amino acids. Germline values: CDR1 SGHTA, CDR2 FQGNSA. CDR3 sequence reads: CASSPPGLAYNEQFF. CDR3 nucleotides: TGTGCCAGCAGCCCTCCTGGACTAGCCTACAATGAGCAGTTCTTC.

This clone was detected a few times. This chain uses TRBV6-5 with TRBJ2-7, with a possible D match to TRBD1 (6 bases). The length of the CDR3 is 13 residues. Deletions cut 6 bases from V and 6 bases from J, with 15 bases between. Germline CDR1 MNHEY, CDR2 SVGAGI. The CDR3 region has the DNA TGTGCCAGCAGCCTGTACAGGGACGGCGAGCAGTACTTC. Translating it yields CASSLYRDGEQYF.

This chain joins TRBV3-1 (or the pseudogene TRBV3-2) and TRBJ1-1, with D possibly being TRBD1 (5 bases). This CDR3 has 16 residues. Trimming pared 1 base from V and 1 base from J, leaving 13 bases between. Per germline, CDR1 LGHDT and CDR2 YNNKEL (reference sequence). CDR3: CASSQALWGTNTEAFF. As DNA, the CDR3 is TGTGCCAGCAGCCAAGCACTCTGGGGCACGAACACTGAAGCTTTCTTT.

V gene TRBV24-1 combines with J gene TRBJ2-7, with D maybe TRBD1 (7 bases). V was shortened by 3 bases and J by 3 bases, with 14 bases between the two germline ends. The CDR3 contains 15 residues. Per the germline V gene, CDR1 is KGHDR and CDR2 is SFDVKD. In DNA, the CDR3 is TGTGCCACCAGTGATCCCAGGGGGGCCGACTACGAGCAGTACTTC. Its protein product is CATSDPRGADYEQYF.

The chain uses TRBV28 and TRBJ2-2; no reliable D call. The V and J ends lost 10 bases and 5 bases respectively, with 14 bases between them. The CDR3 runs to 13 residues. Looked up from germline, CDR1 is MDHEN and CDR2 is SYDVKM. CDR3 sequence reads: CANQAGPTGELFF. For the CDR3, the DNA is TGTGCCAACCAAGCCGGTCCGACCGGGGAGCTGTTTTTT.

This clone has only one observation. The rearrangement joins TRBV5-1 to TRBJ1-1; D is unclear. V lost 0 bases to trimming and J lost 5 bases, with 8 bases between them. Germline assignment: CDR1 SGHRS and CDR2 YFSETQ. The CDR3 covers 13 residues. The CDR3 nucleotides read TGCGCCAGCAGCTTGGTCCTGGGGACTGAAGCTTTCTTT. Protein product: CASSLVLGTEAFF.

The CDR3 is CAIRTVIEETQYF. CDR3 bases: TGTGCCATCAGAACAGTGATCGAAGAGACCCAGTACTTC. The genes are TRBV10-3 and TRBJ2-5; no clear D. The germline V gene encodes CDR1 ENHRY and CDR2 SYGVKD. The CDR3 totals 13 residues. Trimming pared 6 bases from V and 3 bases from J, leaving 11 bases between.

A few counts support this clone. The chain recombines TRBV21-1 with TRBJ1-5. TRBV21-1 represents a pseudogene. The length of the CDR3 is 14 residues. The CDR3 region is CASSTGGGNQPQHF. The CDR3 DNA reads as TGTGCCAGCAGCACCGGGGGGGGCAATCAGCCCCAGCATTTT.

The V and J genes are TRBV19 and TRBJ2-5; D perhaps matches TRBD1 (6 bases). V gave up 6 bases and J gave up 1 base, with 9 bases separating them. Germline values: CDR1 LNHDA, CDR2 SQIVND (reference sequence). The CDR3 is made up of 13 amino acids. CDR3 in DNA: TGTGCCAGTAGCGGGACATTCCAAGAGACCCAGTACTTC. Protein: CASSGTFQETQYF.

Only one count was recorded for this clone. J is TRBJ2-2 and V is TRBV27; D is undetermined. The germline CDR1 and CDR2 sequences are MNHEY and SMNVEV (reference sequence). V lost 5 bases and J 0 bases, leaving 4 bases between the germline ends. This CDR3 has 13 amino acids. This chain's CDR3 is CASSRANTGELFF. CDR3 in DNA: TGTGCCAGCAGTCGGGCGAACACCGGGGAGCTGTTTTTT.